Listed below are T cell receptor beta chains from one sample, sequenced in a study of shared clonotypes between healthy human individuals. Profiled with immunoSEQ multiplex PCR; TCRdb holds only in-frame clones, not every one. Here the sample spans roughly 1.4 million clones, roughly 98.5% being singletons. The material sequenced was naive CD4+ T cells sorted from blood. The receptors here all came from a man aged 25 to 40 in good health. The CDR3 runs from the conserved cysteine through the conserved F or W. D genes are given only for firm matches.

-,TRBV30,TRBJ2-7,CAWSVQAVTTYEQYF,TGTGCCTGGAGTGTACAGGCAGTGACGACCTACGAGCAGTACTTC
-,TRBV18,TRBJ2-7,CASSPPPRHEQYF,TGTGCCAGCTCACCACCCCCCAGGCACGAGCAGTACTTC
TRBD1,TRBV5-1,TRBJ1-5,CASSLVPPDRGYQPQHF,TGCGCCAGCAGCTTGGTTCCCCCGGACAGGGGATATCAGCCCCAGCATTTT
-,TRBV28,TRBJ2-5,CASSLLTGPKSYF,TGTGCCAGCAGCCTACTCACGGGACCGAAGTCTTACTTC
-,TRBV21-1,TRBJ2-3,CASSKGLAPTDTQYF,TGTGCCAGCAGCAAAGGACTAGCCCCCACAGATACGCAGTATTTT
TRBD2,TRBV5-4,TRBJ2-7,CASSGGLAGGEPYEQYF,TGTGCCAGCAGCGGGGGACTAGCGGGAGGCGAACCCTACGAGCAGTACTTC
-,TRBV14,TRBJ1-1,CASSQGRPDTEAFF,TGTGCCAGCAGCCAAGGTCGTCCAGACACTGAAGCTTTCTTT
TRBD2,TRBV11-2,TRBJ2-2,CASSLALAGGVGELFF,TGTGCCAGCAGCTTAGCACTAGCGGGAGGGGTCGGGGAGCTGTTTTTT
-,TRBV11-2,TRBJ2-3,CASSDGTTTDTQYF,TGTGCCAGCAGCGACGGGACGACCACAGATACGCAGTATTTT
-,TRBV28,TRBJ1-2,CASSLYQGSNYGYTF,TGTGCCAGCAGTTTATACCAGGGAAGTAACTATGGCTACACCTTC
-,TRBV7-9,TRBJ1-2,CASSQKLTNYGYTF,TGTGCCAGCAGCCAAAAGTTAACTAACTATGGCTACACCTTC
TRBD2,TRBV9,TRBJ2-1,CASSVGGGRTYNEQFF,TGTGCCAGCAGCGTAGGAGGCGGGAGGACCTACAATGAGCAGTTCTTC
-,TRBV6-5,TRBJ2-2,CASIELGGNTGELFF,TGTGCCAGCATCGAACTGGGCGGGAACACCGGGGAGCTGTTTTTT
TRBD1,TRBV5-1,TRBJ2-3,CASSFSGTGQDTQYF,TGCGCCAGCAGCTTCTCGGGGACAGGGCAAGATACGCAGTATTTT
-,TRBV10-1,TRBJ2-3,CASSPGPPQDTQYF,TGCGCCAGCAGCCCGGGACCCCCTCAAGATACGCAGTATTTT
-,TRBV7-2,TRBJ2-4,CASSLEWVAKNIQYF,TGTGCCAGCAGCTTAGAATGGGTAGCCAAAAACATTCAGTACTTC
TRBD2,TRBV6-5,TRBJ2-7,CATLREGGYEQYF,TGTGCCACCTTGCGGGAGGGAGGGTACGAGCAGTACTTC
-,TRBV19,TRBJ2-2,CASSIDGGTNTGELFF,TGTGCCAGTAGTATAGATGGGGGTACGAACACCGGGGAGCTGTTTTTT
-,TRBV10-1,TRBJ1-2,CASSDSLNYGYTF,TGCGCCAGCAGTGACAGTCTCAACTATGGCTACACCTTC
TRBD1,TRBV5-1,TRBJ1-2,CASKGQGADYGYTF,TGCGCCAGTAAGGGACAGGGGGCCGACTATGGCTACACCTTC
TRBD1,TRBV5-4,TRBJ2-7,CASSSRTDREQYF,TGTGCCAGCAGCTCGAGAACGGACAGGGAGCAGTACTTC
TRBD2,TRBV30,TRBJ2-5,CAWSVLAIYTQYF,TGTGCCTGGAGTGTACTAGCGATCTATACCCAGTACTTC